The 2 T cell receptor beta chains in this list originate from one sample, sequenced in a study of cytomegalovirus exposure and HLA in healthy donors. Sequencing was performed with immunoSEQ multiplex PCR; in TCRdb, only in-frame clones are kept and a portion is missing. The sample gives approximately 57,000 clones, 85% to 95% of which show up once; 5.8% is in the top ten. Input material: PBMCs. Receptors were obtained from a woman aged 18-29 years in good health and CMV-seronegative.

The chain combines TRBV20-1 with TRBJ1-5; no reliable D call. The CDR3 consists of 11 residues. The V gene lost 5 bases and the J gene lost 6 bases, with 8 bases spanning the gap. Germline loops: CDR1 DFQATT, CDR2 SNEGSKA (reference sequence). DNA for the CDR3: TGCAGTGCTCAACGGGGTCAGCCCCAGCATTTT. This encodes CSAQRGQPQHF.

J is TRBJ1-5 and V is TRBV9, with 8 positions matching TRBD1. V was pared by 2 bases and J by 1 base, with 14 bases of the junction left unmatched. The CDR3 runs to 19 residues. Germline V gene lookup returns CDR1 SGDLS and CDR2 YYNGEE. The CDR3, as DNA: TGTGCCAGCAGCGTTGGTGGGACAGGACCCTCCGGAAGCAATCAGCCCCAGCATTTT. It is translated as CASSVGGTGPSGSNQPQHF.